This T cell receptor (beta chain) was sequenced for a study of blood T cell repertoires in COVID-19. Whole-study context: Acute-phase and convalescent COVID-19 samples originated in the United States, Italy and Spain. Sources were T cells, B-cell-depleted T cells, or PBMCs; the material itself was cDNA or gDNA.

Looked up from germline, CDR1 is SGHTA and CDR2 is FQGNSA. The CDR3 spans 16 residues. With V trimmed by 8 bases and J by 9 bases, 11 bases remained unmatched. The table came from immunoSEQ multiplex PCR; TCRdb's copy has only in-frame clones and leaves some out. The sample has fewer than 400,000 clones, 89% seen once. This clonotype originated in a man aged 60-69 years who had recovered from COVID-19. The genes are TRBV7-2 and TRBJ2-1, with TRBD2 identical over 15 bases. The sample was PBMCs or T cells enriched from blood (not recorded which). This chain's CDR3 is CASGRGLAGGRGEQFF. For the CDR3, the DNA is TGTGCCAGCGGAAGGGGACTAGCGGGAGGCCGGGGTGAGCAGTTCTTC.